This TCR beta chain was sequenced for a study of cytotoxic CD8 clonotypes in ibrutinib-treated CLL (dated by TCRdb to about 2021). Background on the whole study: In this cohort, around 15 patients were treatment-naive and about a dozen were relapsed/refractory, while roughly 18 had unmutated IGHV. Partial responses were observed in roughly 24 patients and complete responses in 2; after a median follow-up of around 68 months, remission was maintained in approximately 14 patients and progression was observed in about twelve. Response samples were taken after a median of approximately 12 months on treatment, ranging from about 6 to 40 months. On average, each sample yielded about 260,000 productive templates and around 98,000 productive rearrangements. Of the 86 people in the trial, around 25 had longitudinal samples available. Cryopreserved peripheral blood mononuclear cells were obtained prior to treatment, at the time of response, and at either disease progression or sustained remission. All remission and progressive disease samples were collected while patients were still receiving ibrutinib. General findings and caveats noted by the study authors: Public clonotypes were found to be uncommon and were observed to contract or remain stable during treatment; the increase in clonality was shown to reflect expansion of private clonotypes at ibrutinib response. Lymph node repertoires were not examined, and the timing of sampling was not matched between patients in sustained remission and those whose disease progressed. At baseline, clonality was higher than in age-matched healthy donors and showed a strong correlation with circulating CD8+ T-cell counts. Clonality rose at ibrutinib response, remained stable during sustained remission, and dropped back toward baseline at progression.

Taken from the germline V gene, the CDR1 and CDR2 loops are MNHEY and SVGAGI. From cysteine to phenylalanine, the CDR3 is 14 amino acids long. The retained sequence is limited to the CDR3, 42 bases, with the frame set at the first base. V drops 4 bases and J drops 8 bases, leaving 15 bases in between. For TCR beta library preparation, about 2 micrograms of genomic DNA were isolated from cryopreserved PBMCs. Longitudinal blood samples from CLL patients on ibrutinib monotherapy were analyzed using high-throughput TCR beta sequencing. The patients were enrolled in a single-center, open-label phase 2 trial of ibrutinib monotherapy. On this clone itself: The clone's antigen remains unknown. The sample holds no much larger clone one base away, and base qualities are not on file.

The goal of deep resolution MiSeq sequencing was a depth between 1 in 1 million and 1 in 200,000 T cells, and coverage averaged 10x per clonotype. TCR beta libraries were generated with the immunoSEQ hsTCRB Kit. The authors' pipeline ran thus. The data were analyzed with ImmunoSEQ Analyzer and ImmunoSEQ Data Assistant, and V, D and J gene assignments followed IMGT definitions. Clonality, with values ranging from 0 to 1, was calculated as one minus the normalized Shannon entropy of productive rearrangement frequencies. Public clonotype analysis was restricted to overrepresented clonotypes comprising at least 0.05% of each patient's repertoire. Roughly 13 age-matched healthy donor repertoires from immuneACCESS served as clonality controls. The immuneACCESS repertoire file appears here via TCRdb, limited to in-frame rearrangements. These files lack a portion of the clones; in checked studies, under half of the deficit traces to unresolved V genes, and the cause of the others is not known. V and J calls and clone size are those listed in that table; D and trimming were worked out from the DNA. This sample holds about 140,000 clones; 65% to 85% were observed only once. The ten most abundant clones make up 6% to 9.5% of the sample.

The rearranged chain carries TRBV6-5 and TRBJ2-1; the D segment cannot be called with confidence. The source of this sequence is a human donor with chronic lymphocytic leukemia. This sample comprised PBMCs, obtained after 36 months of ibrutinib treatment. In nucleotides, the sequence is TGTGCCAGCAGTTTCCCAGGCGGTGGCGATGAGCAGTTCTTC. Protein translation: CASSFPGGGDEQFF.